This TCR beta chain was recorded in a study of blood T cell repertoires in COVID-19. At the level of the study: The United States, Italy and Spain provided the acute and convalescent COVID-19 samples. The cDNA or gDNA used as material had been derived from T cells, B-cell-depleted T cells, or PBMCs.

This clone has more than one count but fewer than ten. Authors' data handling: Estimation of nucleated cell counts relied on the amplification of reference gene primers. Method: immunoSEQ multiplex PCR; TCRdb's copy keeps in-frame clones and lacks some. V and J calls and clone size are given by that table; D and trimming were obtained from the DNA. The sample includes approximately 94,000 clones, about 79% of them seen just once. The trim removed 3 bases at V and 5 bases at J, leaving 4 bases unmatched. Germline V CDR1 and CDR2: SEHNR, FQNEAQ (reference sequence). The CDR3 length is 14 residues. The sequencing sample was made of peripheral blood. This clonotype was obtained from a man aged 60 to 69 with acute or convalescent COVID-19. V is TRBV7-9 and J is TRBJ2-5; 9 bases align to TRBD1. CDR3 in DNA: TGTGCCAGCAGCTTCTGGGACAGGGACGAGACCCAGTACTTC. Its protein is CASSFWDRDETQYF.